The T cell receptor beta chain described here comes from a study of beta chain features in type 1 diabetes. Study-level results: The study found fewer insertions and more deletions at VDJ junctions in type 1 diabetes patients.

In this sample, this clone turned up a few times. Its matching antigen is unknown. A junction boundary mismatches the germline segment, possibly from a read error. Isolated RNA was reverse transcribed in full, so expressed TCRB transcripts were sequenced. Around 3.57 million reads was the average for naive, central memory and regulatory T cell samples. Sequencing used immunoSEQ multiplex PCR; TCRdb keeps in-frame clones, though not all of them. The table has 600,000 to 650,000 clones, about a sixth seen once. Heparinised blood was drawn once per donor, averaging roughly 0.11 L. The CDR3 covers 12 residues.

J is TRBJ2-3 and V is TRBV23-1; no clear D. TRBV23-1 is designated an ORF whose function remains uncertain. Specimen: naive CD4+ T cells from blood. This clonotype was sampled from a man younger than 30 in good health. Written as DNA, the CDR3 is TGCGCCAGCACTCAATCCTTCATCCGTGGGTATTTT. Translated: CASTQSFIRGYF.